The sequence of this TCR beta chain was determined in a study of blood T cell repertoires in COVID-19. Across the study: Donors in the United States, Italy and Spain gave samples during acute or convalescent COVID-19.

Authors' methods: Amplified reference gene primers provided the basis for estimating nucleated cell counts. Measured with immunoSEQ multiplex PCR; TCRdb has only the in-frame clones, and not every one. V and J calls and clone size come straight from that table; D and trimming were deduced from the DNA. The data show roughly 50,000 clones, with about four fifths seen just once and about 2% held by the top ten. Per germline, CDR1 SQVTM and CDR2 ANQGSEA. With 6 bases removed from V and 0 bases from J, the gap between germline ends came to 20 bases. This CDR3 is built from 16 residues. Sequencing input: peripheral blood. The V gene is TRBV29-1, the J gene TRBJ1-1; the D gene is possibly TRBD1 (6 bases). The receptor comes from a woman aged 55 to 70 with acute or convalescent COVID-19. Written as DNA, the CDR3 is TGCAGCGTGACCGCGGGGGGGGGCAATATGAACACTGAAGCTTTCTTT. It translates to CSVTAGGGNMNTEAFF.